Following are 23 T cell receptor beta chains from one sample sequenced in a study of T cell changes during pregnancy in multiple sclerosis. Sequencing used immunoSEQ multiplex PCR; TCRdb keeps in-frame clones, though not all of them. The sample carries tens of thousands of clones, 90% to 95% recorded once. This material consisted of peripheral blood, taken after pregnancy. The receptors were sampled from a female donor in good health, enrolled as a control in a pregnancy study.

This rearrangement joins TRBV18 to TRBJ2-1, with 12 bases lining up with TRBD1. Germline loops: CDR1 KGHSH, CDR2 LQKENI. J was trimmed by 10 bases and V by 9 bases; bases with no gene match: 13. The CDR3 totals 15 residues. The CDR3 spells CASHHRDRGHQEQFF. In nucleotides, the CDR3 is TGTGCCAGTCACCACCGGGACAGGGGGCATCAGGAGCAGTTCTTC.

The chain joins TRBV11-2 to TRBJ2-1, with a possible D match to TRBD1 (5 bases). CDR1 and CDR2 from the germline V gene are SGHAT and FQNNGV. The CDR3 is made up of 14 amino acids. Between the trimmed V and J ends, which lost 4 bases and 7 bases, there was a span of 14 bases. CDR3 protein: CASSSGPRVNEQFF. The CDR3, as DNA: TGTGCCAGCAGCTCCGGGCCCAGGGTAAATGAGCAGTTCTTC.

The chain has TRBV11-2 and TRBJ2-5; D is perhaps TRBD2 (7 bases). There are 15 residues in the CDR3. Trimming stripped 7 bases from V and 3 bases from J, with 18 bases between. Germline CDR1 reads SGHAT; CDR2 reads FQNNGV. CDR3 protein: CASIRGATLKETQYF. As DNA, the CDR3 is TGTGCCAGCATACGGGGGGCCACCTTAAAAGAGACCCAGTACTTC.

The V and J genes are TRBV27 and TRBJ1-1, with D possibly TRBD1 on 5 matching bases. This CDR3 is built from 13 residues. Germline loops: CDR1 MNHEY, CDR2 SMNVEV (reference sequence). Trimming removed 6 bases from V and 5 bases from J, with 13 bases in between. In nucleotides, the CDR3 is TGTGCCAGCAGCTCCGCGCCAGGGACTGAAGCTTTCTTT. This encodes CASSSAPGTEAFF.

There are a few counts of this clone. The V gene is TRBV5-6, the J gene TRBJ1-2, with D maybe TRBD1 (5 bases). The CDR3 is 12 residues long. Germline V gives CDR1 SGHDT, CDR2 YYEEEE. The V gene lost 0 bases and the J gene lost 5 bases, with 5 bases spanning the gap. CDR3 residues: CASSLGQYGYTF. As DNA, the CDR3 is TGTGCCAGCAGCTTGGGACAGTATGGCTACACCTTC.

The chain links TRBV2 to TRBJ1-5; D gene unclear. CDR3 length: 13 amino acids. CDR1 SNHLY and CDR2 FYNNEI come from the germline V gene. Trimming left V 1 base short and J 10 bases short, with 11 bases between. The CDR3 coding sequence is TGTGCCAGCAGTGAAGACAGCCGGACTCCCCAGCATTTT. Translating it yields CASSEDSRTPQHF.

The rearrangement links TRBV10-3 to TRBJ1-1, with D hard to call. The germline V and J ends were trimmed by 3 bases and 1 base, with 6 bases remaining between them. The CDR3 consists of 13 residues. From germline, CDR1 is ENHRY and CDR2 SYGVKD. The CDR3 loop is CAISESWNTEAFF. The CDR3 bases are TGTGCCATCAGTGAATCCTGGAACACTGAAGCTTTCTTT.

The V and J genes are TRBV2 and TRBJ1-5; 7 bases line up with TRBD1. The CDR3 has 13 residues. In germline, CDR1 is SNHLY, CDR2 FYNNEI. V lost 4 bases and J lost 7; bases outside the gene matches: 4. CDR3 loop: CASSATGAQPQHF. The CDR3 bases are TGTGCCAGCAGTGCCACAGGGGCCCAGCCCCAGCATTTT.

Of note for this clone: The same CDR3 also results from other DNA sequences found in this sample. The CDR3 bases are TGTGCCAGCAGTATCCGAGACAGGGCTAATGAAAAACTGTTTTTT. Protein product: CASSIRDRANEKLFF. The chain couples TRBV27 to TRBJ1-4, with TRBD1 matching over 7 bases. The CDR3 is 15 residues long. The V segment lost 5 bases and the J segment 3 bases; nucleotides outside the gene matches: 6. Germline CDR1 reads MNHEY; CDR2 reads SMNVEV (reference sequence).

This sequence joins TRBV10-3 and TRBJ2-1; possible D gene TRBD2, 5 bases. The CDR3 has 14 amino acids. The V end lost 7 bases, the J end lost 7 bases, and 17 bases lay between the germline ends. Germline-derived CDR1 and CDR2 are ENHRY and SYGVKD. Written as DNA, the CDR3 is TGTGCCATCAAGTTTTCCGAGGGCGGGAATGAGCAGTTCTTC. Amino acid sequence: CAIKFSEGGNEQFF.

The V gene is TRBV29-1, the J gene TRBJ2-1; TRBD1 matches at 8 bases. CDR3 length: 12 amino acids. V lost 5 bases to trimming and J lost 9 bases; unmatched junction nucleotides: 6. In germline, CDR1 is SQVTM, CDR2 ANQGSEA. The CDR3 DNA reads TGCAGCGTTCGGCAGGGGGCTGGTGAGCAGTTCTTC. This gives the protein CSVRQGAGEQFF.

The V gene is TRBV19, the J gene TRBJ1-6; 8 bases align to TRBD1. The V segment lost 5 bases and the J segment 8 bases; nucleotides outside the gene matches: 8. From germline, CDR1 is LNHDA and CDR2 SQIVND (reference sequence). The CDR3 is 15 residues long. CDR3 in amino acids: CASSPGTGLYSPLHF. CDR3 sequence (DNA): TGTGCCAGTAGTCCCGGGACAGGCCTTTATTCACCCCTCCACTTT.

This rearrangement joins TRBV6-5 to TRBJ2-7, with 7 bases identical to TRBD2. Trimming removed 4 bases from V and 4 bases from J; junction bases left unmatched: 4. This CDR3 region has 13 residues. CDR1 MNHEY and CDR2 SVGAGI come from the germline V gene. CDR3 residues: CASSSAGRYEQYF. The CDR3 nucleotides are TGTGCCAGCAGTTCAGCGGGGAGGTACGAGCAGTACTTC.

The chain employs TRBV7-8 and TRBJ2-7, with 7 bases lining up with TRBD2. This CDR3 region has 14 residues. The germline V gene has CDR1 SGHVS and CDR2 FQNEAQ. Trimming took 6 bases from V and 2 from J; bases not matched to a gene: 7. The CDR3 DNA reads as TGTGCCAGCAGGAGGAGCGGGGAGACCTACGAGCAGTACTTC. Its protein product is CASRRSGETYEQYF.

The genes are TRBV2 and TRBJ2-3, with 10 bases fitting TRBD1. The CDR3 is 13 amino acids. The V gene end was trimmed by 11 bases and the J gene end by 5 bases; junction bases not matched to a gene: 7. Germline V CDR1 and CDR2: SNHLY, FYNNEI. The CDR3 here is CAGGGQGKDTQYF. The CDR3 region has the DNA TGTGCCGGGGGGGGACAGGGGAAAGATACGCAGTATTTT.

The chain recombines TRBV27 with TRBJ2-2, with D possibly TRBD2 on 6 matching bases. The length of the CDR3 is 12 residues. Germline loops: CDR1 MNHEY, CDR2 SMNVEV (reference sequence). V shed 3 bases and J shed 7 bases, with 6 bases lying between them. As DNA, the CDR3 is TGTGCCAGCAGTTTGGGGGGCGGGGAGCTGTTTTTT. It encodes CASSLGGGELFF.

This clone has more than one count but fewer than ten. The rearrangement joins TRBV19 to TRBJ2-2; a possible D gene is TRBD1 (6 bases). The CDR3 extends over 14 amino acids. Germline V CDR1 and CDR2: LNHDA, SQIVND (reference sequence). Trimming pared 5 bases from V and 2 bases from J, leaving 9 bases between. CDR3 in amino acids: CASSWDTNTGELFF. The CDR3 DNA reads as TGTGCCAGTAGTTGGGACACCAACACCGGGGAGCTGTTTTTT.

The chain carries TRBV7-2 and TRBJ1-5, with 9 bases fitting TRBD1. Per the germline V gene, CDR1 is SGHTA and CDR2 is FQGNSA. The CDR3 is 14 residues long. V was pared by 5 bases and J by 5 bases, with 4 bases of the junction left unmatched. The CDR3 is CASSVWTGDQPQHF. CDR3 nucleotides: TGTGCCAGCAGCGTATGGACAGGGGATCAGCCCCAGCATTTT. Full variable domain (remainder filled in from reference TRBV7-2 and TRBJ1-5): GAGVSQSPSNKVTEKGKDVELRCDPISGHTALYWYRQSLGQGLEFLIYFQGNSAPDKSGLPSDRFSAERTGGSVSTLTIQRTQQEDSAVYLCASSVWTGDQPQHFGDGTRLSIL.

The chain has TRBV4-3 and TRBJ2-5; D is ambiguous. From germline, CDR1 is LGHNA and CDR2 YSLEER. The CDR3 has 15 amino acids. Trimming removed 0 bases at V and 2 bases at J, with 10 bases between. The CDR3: CASSQDGQPQETQYF. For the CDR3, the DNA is TGCGCCAGCAGCCAAGATGGGCAGCCACAAGAGACCCAGTACTTC.

CDR3 region: CASSPGNTEAFF. The CDR3 DNA follows: TGCGCCAGCAGTCCCGGGAACACTGAAGCTTTCTTT. The chain carries TRBV10-2 and TRBJ1-1; D not resolved. The CDR3 sequence is 12 residues long. CDR1 and CDR2 (germline): WSHSY, SAAADI. V was clipped by 5 bases and J by 1 base, with 5 bases between them.

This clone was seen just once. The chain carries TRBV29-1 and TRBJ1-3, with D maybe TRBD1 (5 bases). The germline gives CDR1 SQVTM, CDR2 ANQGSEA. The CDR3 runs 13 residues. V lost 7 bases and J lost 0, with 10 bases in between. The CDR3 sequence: CSAAGGSGNTIYF. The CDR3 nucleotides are TGCAGCGCCGCGGGGGGCTCTGGAAACACCATATATTTT.

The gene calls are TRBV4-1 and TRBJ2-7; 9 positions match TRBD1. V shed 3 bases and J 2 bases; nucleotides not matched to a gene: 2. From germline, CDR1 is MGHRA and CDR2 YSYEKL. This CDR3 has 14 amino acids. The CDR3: CASSQRDRAYEQYF. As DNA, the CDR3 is TGCGCCAGCAGCCAGAGGGACAGGGCCTACGAGCAGTACTTC.

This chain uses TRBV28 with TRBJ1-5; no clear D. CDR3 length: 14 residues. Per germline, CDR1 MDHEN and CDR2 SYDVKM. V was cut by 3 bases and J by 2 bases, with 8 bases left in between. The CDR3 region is CASSLAFGNQPQHF. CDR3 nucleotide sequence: TGTGCCAGCAGTTTGGCTTTCGGCAATCAGCCCCAGCATTTT.